One T cell receptor beta chain is described in this entry. The source of the sample is a study of blood T cell repertoires in COVID-19. On the study more broadly: Samples taken during acute and convalescent COVID-19 were collected in the United States, Italy and Spain. T cells, B-cell-depleted T cells, or PBMCs supplied cDNA or gDNA.

Original methodology: Estimation of nucleated cell counts was performed using reference gene primer amplification. TCRdb keeps only in-frame clones here, not all; method: immunoSEQ multiplex PCR. V, J and clone size were drawn from that table, and D and trimming were deduced from the DNA. Of about 47,000 clones in the sample, around 84% were seen once. Germline V lookup: CDR1 GTSNPN, CDR2 SVGIG (reference sequence). J was trimmed by 8 bases and V by 5 bases; bases with no gene match: 1. The CDR3 loop spans 11 amino acids. The sequenced sample was peripheral blood. The clonotype originates from a man in his fifties with acute or convalescent COVID-19. The rearrangement links TRBV30 to TRBJ1-4, with 8 bases aligning to TRBD1. The CDR3 spells CAWQGAEKLFF. The CDR3 DNA is TGTGCCTGGCAGGGGGCGGAAAAACTGTTTTTT. Full variable domain (outside the CDR3, taken from reference TRBV30 and TRBJ1-4): SQTIHQWPATLVQPVGSPLSLECTVEGTSNPNLYWYRQAAGRGLQLLFYSVGIGQISSEVPQNLSASRPQDRQFILSSKKLLLSDSGFYLCAWQGAEKLFFGSGTQLSVL.